This TCR beta chain was identified during a study of blood T cells in healthy people across ages. Regarding the study as a whole: The study found more naive CD4+ cells and higher diversity in long-lived than aged donors.

The CDR3 extends over 17 amino acids. After removal of 1 base from V and 6 bases from J, the junction contained 11 bases not matched to a gene. The V gene's germline CDR1 is SGHTA and CDR2 FQGNSA. The use of a sample-barcoded 5' primer and a J-beta primer mix characterized a second PCR of roughly 6 to 12 cycles. TCRdb processed the 5' RACE reads anew with MiXCR; each CDR3 protein has one entry. The top ten hold about an eighth of the sample, which has around 1,100,000 distinct CDR3 sequences, 35% to 45% seen once. This clonotype has just a few counts. Its antigen is not known. The V and J genes are TRBV7-2 and TRBJ2-1; 8 positions agree with TRBD1. The specimen sequenced was blood. The receptor comes from a man aged 18 to 35 in good health. The CDR3 protein is CASSLGWGQDNLNEQFF. The CDR3 DNA sequence: TGTGCCAGCAGCTTAGGTTGGGGACAGGACAACCTCAATGAGCAGTTCTTC.